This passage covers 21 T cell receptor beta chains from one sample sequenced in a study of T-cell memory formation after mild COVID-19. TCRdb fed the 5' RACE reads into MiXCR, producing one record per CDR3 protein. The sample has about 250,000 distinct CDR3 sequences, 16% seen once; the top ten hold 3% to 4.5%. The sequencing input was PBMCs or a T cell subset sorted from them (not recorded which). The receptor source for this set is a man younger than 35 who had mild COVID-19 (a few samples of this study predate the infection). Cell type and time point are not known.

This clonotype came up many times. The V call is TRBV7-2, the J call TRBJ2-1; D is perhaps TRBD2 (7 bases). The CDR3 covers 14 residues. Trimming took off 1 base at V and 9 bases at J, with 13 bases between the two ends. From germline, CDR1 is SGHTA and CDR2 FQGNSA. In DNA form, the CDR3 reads TGTGCCAGCAGCTTAGATACAGGGAGGGCTGAGCAGTTCTTC. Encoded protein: CASSLDTGRAEQFF.

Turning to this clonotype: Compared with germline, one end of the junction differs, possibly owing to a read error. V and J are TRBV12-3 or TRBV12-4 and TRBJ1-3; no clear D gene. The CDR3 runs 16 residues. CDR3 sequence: CASSPLVSNSGNTTYF. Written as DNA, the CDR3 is TGTGCCAGCAGTCCTCTGGTTTCGAACTCTGGAAACACCACATATTTT.

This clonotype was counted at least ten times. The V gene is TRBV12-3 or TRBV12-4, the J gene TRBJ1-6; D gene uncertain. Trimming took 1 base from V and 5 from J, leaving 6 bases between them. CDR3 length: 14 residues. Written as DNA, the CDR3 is TGTGCCAGCAGTTTAGGCGGGCATAATTCACCCCTCCACTTT. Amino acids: CASSLGGHNSPLHF.

The CDR3 nucleotides read TGCAGTGCTAGACGGGCCGCAGGGGAAAAACTGTTTTTT. This encodes CSARRAAGEKLFF. This chain links TRBV20-1 with TRBJ1-4; weak D call: TRBD1 (5 bases). The CDR3 extends over 13 amino acids. V was pared by 2 bases and J by 8 bases, with 12 bases between. The germline CDR1 and CDR2 sequences are DFQATT and SNEGSKA (reference sequence).

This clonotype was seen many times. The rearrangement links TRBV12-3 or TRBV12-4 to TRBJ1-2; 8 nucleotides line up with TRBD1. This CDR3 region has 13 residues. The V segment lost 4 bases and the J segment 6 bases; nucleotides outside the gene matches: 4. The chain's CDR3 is CASSSRGHDGYTF. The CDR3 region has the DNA TGTGCCAGCAGTTCCAGGGGGCACGATGGCTACACCTTC.

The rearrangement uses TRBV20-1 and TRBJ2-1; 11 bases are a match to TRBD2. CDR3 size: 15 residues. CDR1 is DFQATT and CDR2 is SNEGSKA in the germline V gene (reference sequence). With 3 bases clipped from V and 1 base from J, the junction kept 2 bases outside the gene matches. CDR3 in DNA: TGCAGTGCTAGTCCTAGCGGGGGGTCCTACAATGAGCAGTTCTTC. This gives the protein CSASPSGGSYNEQFF.

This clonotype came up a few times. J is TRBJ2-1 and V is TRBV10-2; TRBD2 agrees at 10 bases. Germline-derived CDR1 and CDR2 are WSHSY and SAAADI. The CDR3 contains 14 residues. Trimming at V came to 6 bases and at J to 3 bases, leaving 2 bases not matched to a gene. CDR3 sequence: CASRSGGVYNEQFF. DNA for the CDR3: TGCGCCAGCAGGAGCGGGGGGGTCTACAATGAGCAGTTCTTC.

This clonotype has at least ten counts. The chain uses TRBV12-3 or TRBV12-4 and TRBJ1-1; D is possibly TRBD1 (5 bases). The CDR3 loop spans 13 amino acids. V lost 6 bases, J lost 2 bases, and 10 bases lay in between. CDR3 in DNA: TGTGCCAGCAGCGACCGGGGCAACACTGAAGCTTTCTTT. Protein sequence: CASSDRGNTEAFF.

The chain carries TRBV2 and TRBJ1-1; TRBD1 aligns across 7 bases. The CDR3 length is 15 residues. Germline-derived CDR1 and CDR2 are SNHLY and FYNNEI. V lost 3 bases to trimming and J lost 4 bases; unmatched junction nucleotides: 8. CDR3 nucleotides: TGTGCCAGCAGTGAGGACCCCACAGGGGCCACTGAAGCTTTCTTT. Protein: CASSEDPTGATEAFF. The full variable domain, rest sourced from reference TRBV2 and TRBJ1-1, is EPEVTQTPSHQVTQMGQEVILRCVPISNHLYFYWYRQILGQKVEFLVSFYNNEISEKSEIFDDQFSVERPDGSNFTLKIRSTKLEDSAMYFCASSEDPTGATEAFFGQGTRLTVV.

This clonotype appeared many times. The CDR3 loop is CASRTTGTGHYGYTF. CDR3 in DNA: TGTGCCAGCAGAACCACCGGGACAGGTCACTATGGCTACACCTTC. The V call is TRBV6-2 or TRBV6-3, the J call TRBJ1-2; 8 positions agree with TRBD1. V lost 6 bases to trimming and J lost 3 bases; unmatched junction nucleotides: 9. Germline lookup yields CDR1 MNHEY and CDR2 SVGEGT. The CDR3 is 15 amino acids.

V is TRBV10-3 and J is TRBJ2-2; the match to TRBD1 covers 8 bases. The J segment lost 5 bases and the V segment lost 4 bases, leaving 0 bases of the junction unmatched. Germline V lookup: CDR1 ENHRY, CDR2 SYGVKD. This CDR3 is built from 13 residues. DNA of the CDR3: TGTGCCATCAGTGGGACAGGGACCGGGGAGCTGTTTTTT. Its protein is CAISGTGTGELFF.

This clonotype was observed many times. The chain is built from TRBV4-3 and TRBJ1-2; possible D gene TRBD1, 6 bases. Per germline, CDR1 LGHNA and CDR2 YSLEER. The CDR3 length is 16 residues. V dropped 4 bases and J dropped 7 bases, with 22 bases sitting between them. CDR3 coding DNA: TGCGCCAGCAGCCGCACAGGGTTTTCGGGTGTGGGTGGCTACACCTTC. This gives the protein CASSRTGFSGVGGYTF.

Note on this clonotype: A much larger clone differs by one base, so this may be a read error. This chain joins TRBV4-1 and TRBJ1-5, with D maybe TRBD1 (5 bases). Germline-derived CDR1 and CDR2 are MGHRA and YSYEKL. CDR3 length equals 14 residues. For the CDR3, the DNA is TGCGCCATCAGCCAAGGGGCAGGGAATCAGCCCCAGCATTTT. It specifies CAISQGAGNQPQHF.

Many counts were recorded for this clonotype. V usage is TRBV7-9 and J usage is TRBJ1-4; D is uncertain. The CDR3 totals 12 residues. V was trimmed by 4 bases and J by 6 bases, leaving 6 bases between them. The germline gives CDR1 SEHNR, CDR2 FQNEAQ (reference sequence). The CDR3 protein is CASSSDDEKLFF. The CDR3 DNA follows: TGTGCCAGCAGCTCAGACGATGAAAAACTGTTTTTT. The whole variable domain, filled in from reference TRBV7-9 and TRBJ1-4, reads DTGVSQNPRHKITKRGQNVTFRCDPISEHNRLYWYRQTLGQGPEFLTYFQNEAQLEKSRLLSDRFSAERPKGSFSTLEIQRTEQGDSAMYLCASSSDDEKLFFGSGTQLSVL.

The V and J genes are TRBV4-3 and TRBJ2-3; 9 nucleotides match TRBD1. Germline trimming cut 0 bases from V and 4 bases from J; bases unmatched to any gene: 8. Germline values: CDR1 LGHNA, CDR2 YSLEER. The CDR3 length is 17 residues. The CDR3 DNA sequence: TGCGCCAGCAGCCAAGACCGTGGACAGGGGTCCTCAGATACGCAGTATTTT. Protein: CASSQDRGQGSSDTQYF.

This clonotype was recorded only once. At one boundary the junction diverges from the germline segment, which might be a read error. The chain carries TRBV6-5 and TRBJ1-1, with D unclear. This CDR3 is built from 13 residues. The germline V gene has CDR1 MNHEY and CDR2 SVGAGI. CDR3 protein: CASSYSMGYASIF. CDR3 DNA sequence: TGTGCCAGCAGTTACTCGATGGGTTACGCCTCCATCTTT.

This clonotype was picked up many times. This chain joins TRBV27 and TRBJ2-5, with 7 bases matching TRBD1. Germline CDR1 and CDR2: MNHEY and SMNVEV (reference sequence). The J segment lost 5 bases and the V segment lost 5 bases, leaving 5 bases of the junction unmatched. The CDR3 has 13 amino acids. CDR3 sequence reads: CASSLTGLETQYF. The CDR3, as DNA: TGTGCCAGCAGTCTGACAGGGTTGGAGACCCAGTACTTC.

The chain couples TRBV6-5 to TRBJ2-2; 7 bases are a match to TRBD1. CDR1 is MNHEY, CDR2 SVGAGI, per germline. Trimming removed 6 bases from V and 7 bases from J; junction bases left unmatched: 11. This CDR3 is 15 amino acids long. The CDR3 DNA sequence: TGTGCCAGCAGCCGAGACAGGGCATTTTACGGGGAGCTGTTTTTT. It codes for CASSRDRAFYGELFF.

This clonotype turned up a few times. The CDR3 region has the DNA TGCGCCAGCAGCCCGATGGGCGGAAATTCACCCCTCCACTTT. This codes for CASSPMGGNSPLHF. The rearrangement joins TRBV5-1 to TRBJ1-6; no reliable D call. CDR1 and CDR2 (germline): SGHRS, YFSETQ. V lost 4 bases and J 7 bases, leaving 12 bases between the germline ends. The CDR3 is made up of 14 amino acids.

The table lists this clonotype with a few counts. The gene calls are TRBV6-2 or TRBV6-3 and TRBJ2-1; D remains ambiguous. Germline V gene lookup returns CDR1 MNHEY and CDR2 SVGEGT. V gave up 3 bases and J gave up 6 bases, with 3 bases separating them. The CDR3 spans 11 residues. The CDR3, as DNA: TGTGCCAGCAGTTATAGCAATGAGCAGTTCTTC. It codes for CASSYSNEQFF.

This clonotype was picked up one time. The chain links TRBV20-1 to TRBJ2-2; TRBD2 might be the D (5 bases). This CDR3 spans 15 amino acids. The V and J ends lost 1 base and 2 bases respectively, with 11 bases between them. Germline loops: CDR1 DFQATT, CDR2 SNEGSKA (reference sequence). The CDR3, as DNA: TGCAGTGCTAGAGGTCTCGGACTCAACACCGGGGAGCTGTTTTTT. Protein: CSARGLGLNTGELFF.